These 15 T cell receptor beta chains were all obtained from the same sample, sequenced in a study of regulatory T cells in long-lasting Graves disease. Time point in this sample: newly diagnosed GD, antithyroid drugs for less than 3 months. RNA from PBMCs was the source of the TCR library. TCR beta libraries were built with iRepertoire HTBI primers and Arm-PCR of CDR3 regions. TCRdb called the multiplex PCR reads again in MiXCR, with one record for every CDR3 protein. The sample lists 370,000 or so distinct CDR3 sequences, 15% to 20% occurring once. The sample was also linked to a second study, of T cells in Graves' hyperthyroidism and ophthalmopathy.

Material: peripheral blood mononuclear cells (PBMCs), obtained at new diagnosis, from a patient treated with antithyroid drugs. The source of these receptors is a woman younger than 35 with Graves disease.

This chain links TRBV7-3 with TRBJ1-2; a weak D match, TRBD1 (6 bases). Germline CDR1 SGHTA, CDR2 FQGTGA. Trimming took off 10 bases at V and 1 base at J, with 10 bases between the two ends. The CDR3 contains 12 residues. In nucleotides, the CDR3 is TGTGCCATCCTACAGGGTAACTATGGCTACACCTTC. It encodes CAILQGNYGYTF.

This clonotype was recorded at least ten times. The chain joins TRBV3-1 to TRBJ1-2, with unresolved D. V was shortened by 4 bases and J by 0 bases, with 15 bases between the two germline ends. Germline assignment: CDR1 LGHDT and CDR2 YNNKEL (reference sequence). The CDR3 runs 16 residues. Written as DNA, the CDR3 is TGTGCCAGCAGCCCTTCAGGTGGAGTAGCTAACTATGGCTACACCTTC. It encodes CASSPSGGVANYGYTF.

With regard to this clonotype: With a much larger clone just one base away, this may be a read error. This sequence joins TRBV2 and TRBJ1-5; D possibly corresponds to TRBD1 (6 bases). This CDR3 spans 17 amino acids. CDR1 is SNHLY, CDR2 FYNNEI, per germline. The V end was cut by 7 bases, the J end by 3 bases, with 22 bases between. The CDR3 loop is CASNEGVNPGPNQPQHF. CDR3 DNA sequence: TGTGCCAGCAATGAGGGGGTCAACCCCGGGCCCAATCAGCCCCAGCATTTT.

The chain recombines TRBV27 with TRBJ2-2, with 7 bases that match TRBD1. The V gene's germline CDR1 is MNHEY and CDR2 SMNVEV (reference sequence). The ends lost 5 bases at V and 4 bases at J; junction bases unmatched: 10. CDR3 length: 16 residues. CDR3 in amino acids: CASSTPTGWSTGELFF. CDR3 DNA sequence: TGTGCCAGCAGTACTCCGACAGGGTGGTCCACCGGGGAGCTGTTTTTT.

This clonotype was counted only a few times. This chain uses TRBV19 with TRBJ1-3; D remains unclear. Germline V gives CDR1 LNHDA, CDR2 SQIVND (reference sequence). The CDR3 runs 17 residues. The V gene lost 10 bases and the J gene lost 0 bases, with 22 bases spanning the gap. CDR3 loop: CATPGRDGKLSGNTIYF. The CDR3 DNA reads as TGTGCCACCCCCGGGCGAGACGGAAAACTCTCTGGAAACACCATATATTTT.

V and J are TRBV7-2 and TRBJ1-5; TRBD1 matches at 10 bases. The CDR3 contains 15 residues. The trim removed 4 bases at V and 6 bases at J, leaving 6 bases unmatched. Germline V CDR1 and CDR2: SGHTA, FQGNSA. The CDR3 spells CASSSGTGVGQPQHF. For the CDR3, the DNA is TGTGCCAGCAGCTCCGGGACAGGGGTAGGTCAGCCCCAGCATTTT.

This clonotype was recorded a few times. The chain is built from TRBV5-1 and TRBJ2-1; 7 nucleotides match TRBD1. Germline V CDR1 and CDR2: SGHRS, YFSETQ. The CDR3 consists of 15 residues. The V and J ends lost 5 bases and 2 bases, in that order; junction bases with no gene match: 7. CDR3 bases: TGCGCCAGCAGAACTGAGGGACAGCCCTACAATGAGCAGTTCTTC. Translation: CASRTEGQPYNEQFF. Variable domain in full (rest from reference TRBV5-1 and TRBJ2-1): KAGVTQTPRYLIKTRGQQVTLSCSPISGHRSVSWYQQTPGQGLQFLFEYFSETQRNKGNFPGRFSGRQFSNSRSEMNVSTLELGDSALYLCASRTEGQPYNEQFFGPGTRLTVL.

This clonotype was detected a few times. The gene calls are TRBV5-1 and TRBJ1-2, with a tentative D call TRBD1 (6 bases). This CDR3 has 12 amino acids. Germline CDR1 reads SGHRS; CDR2 reads YFSETQ. The V end was cut by 10 bases, the J end by 8 bases, with 18 bases between. The CDR3: CAGNGQPCGYTF. The CDR3 nucleotides are TGCGCCGGGAACGGACAGCCATGCGGCTACACCTTC.

This clonotype has a count of ten or more. The chain couples TRBV12-3 or TRBV12-4 to TRBJ2-7; 10 bases fit TRBD1. V was pared by 6 bases and J by 7 bases, with 12 bases of the junction left unmatched. The CDR3 contains 15 residues. The CDR3 region has the DNA TGTGCCAGCAGCCGCGACAGGGGGCGTCTGGGAGAGCAGTACTTC. Amino acids: CASSRDRGRLGEQYF.

This clonotype was counted many times. CDR3 loop: CASTPRGVGETQYF. The CDR3 DNA reads TGTGCCAGCACCCCCAGAGGGGTGGGGGAGACCCAGTACTTC. The J gene is TRBJ2-5, the V gene TRBV7-9, with D perhaps TRBD1 or TRBD2 (5 bases each). Trimming cost V 7 bases and J 5 bases, with 17 bases left between them. Germline V gene data show CDR1 as SEHNR and CDR2 as FQNEAQ (reference sequence). CDR3 length: 14 residues.

The chain links TRBV24-1 to TRBJ2-1, with 8 bases lining up with TRBD2. The J segment lost 4 bases and the V segment lost 4 bases, leaving 14 bases of the junction unmatched. CDR1 KGHDR and CDR2 SFDVKD come from the germline V gene. CDR3 size: 18 residues. For the CDR3, the DNA is TGTGCCACCAGTGACCCCGCCAGGGGTCTAGCGGGTTACAATGAGCAGTTCTTC. Residues: CATSDPARGLAGYNEQFF.

V usage is TRBV9 and J usage is TRBJ2-1; TRBD2 matches 12 bases. Germline V lookup: CDR1 SGDLS, CDR2 YYNGEE. Trimming cost V 4 bases and J 2 bases; bases outside gene matches: 10. The CDR3 contains 18 residues. CDR3 sequence reads: CASSSRTSGIFPYNEQFF. CDR3 DNA sequence: TGTGCCAGCAGCTCGCGGACTAGCGGGATTTTCCCCTACAATGAGCAGTTCTTC.

The rearrangement links TRBV7-3 to TRBJ2-7; no firm D call. The CDR3 consists of 15 residues. V was shortened by 4 bases and J by 2 bases, with 15 bases between the two germline ends. Germline V gene data show CDR1 as SGHTA and CDR2 as FQGTGA. CDR3 sequence (DNA): TGTGCCAGCAGCTCGAACCCGACGGGCGCCTACGAGCAGTACTTC. As protein: CASSSNPTGAYEQYF.

The DNA for the CDR3 is TGTGCCAGCAGCTTGGTTGTGGACAGACCCACCTACGAGCAGTACTTC. It encodes CASSLVVDRPTYEQYF. This chain joins TRBV5-6 and TRBJ2-7, with D possibly matching TRBD1 (6 bases). CDR3 length: 16 residues. Germline V CDR1 and CDR2: SGHDT, YYEEEE. V lost 0 bases and J 2 bases, leaving 15 bases between the germline ends.

This clonotype has more than one count but fewer than ten. The chain carries TRBV18 and TRBJ2-7; TRBD2 agrees at 7 bases. Germline assignment: CDR1 KGHSH and CDR2 LQKENI. The CDR3 is 12 amino acids. J was trimmed by 4 bases and V by 5 bases; bases with no gene match: 2. The CDR3 loop reads CASSASGYEQYF. CDR3 sequence (DNA): TGTGCCAGCTCAGCTAGCGGATACGAGCAGTACTTC.